This T cell receptor (beta chain) was captured by sequencing in a study of T-cell reconstitution after alpha-beta-depleted transplantation in children. Study-level findings and limits: There were reportedly several hundred expanded graft clones from which alpha-beta T cells came about two months after transplant.

Remarks on this clonotype: What it binds is unknown.

This CDR3 is built from 15 residues. Trimming took 0 bases from V and 5 from J; bases not matched to a gene: 4. The germline CDR1 and CDR2 sequences are SGHRS and YFSETQ. This sample's TCRbeta library carried unique molecular identifier barcodes. TCRdb recomputed calls from the PCR reads with MiXCR, one row per CDR3 protein. Seen here are 750,000 to 950,000 distinct CDR3 sequences, roughly 16% observed once, and the top ten hold approximately 5%. The chain recombines TRBV5-1 with TRBJ2-5, with 10 bases matching TRBD2. The TCR sequence derives from a male patient younger than 18 who had a stem cell transplant for acute lymphoblastic leukemia, so the T cells may come from the graft donor. The source material was PBMCs, mostly from graft donor cells, sampled 360 days after TCRalphabeta/CD19-depleted stem cell transplant. Written as DNA, the CDR3 is TGCGCCAGCAGCTTGGAAAGCGGGAGGGCGGAGACCCAGTACTTC. Protein product: CASSLESGRAETQYF.